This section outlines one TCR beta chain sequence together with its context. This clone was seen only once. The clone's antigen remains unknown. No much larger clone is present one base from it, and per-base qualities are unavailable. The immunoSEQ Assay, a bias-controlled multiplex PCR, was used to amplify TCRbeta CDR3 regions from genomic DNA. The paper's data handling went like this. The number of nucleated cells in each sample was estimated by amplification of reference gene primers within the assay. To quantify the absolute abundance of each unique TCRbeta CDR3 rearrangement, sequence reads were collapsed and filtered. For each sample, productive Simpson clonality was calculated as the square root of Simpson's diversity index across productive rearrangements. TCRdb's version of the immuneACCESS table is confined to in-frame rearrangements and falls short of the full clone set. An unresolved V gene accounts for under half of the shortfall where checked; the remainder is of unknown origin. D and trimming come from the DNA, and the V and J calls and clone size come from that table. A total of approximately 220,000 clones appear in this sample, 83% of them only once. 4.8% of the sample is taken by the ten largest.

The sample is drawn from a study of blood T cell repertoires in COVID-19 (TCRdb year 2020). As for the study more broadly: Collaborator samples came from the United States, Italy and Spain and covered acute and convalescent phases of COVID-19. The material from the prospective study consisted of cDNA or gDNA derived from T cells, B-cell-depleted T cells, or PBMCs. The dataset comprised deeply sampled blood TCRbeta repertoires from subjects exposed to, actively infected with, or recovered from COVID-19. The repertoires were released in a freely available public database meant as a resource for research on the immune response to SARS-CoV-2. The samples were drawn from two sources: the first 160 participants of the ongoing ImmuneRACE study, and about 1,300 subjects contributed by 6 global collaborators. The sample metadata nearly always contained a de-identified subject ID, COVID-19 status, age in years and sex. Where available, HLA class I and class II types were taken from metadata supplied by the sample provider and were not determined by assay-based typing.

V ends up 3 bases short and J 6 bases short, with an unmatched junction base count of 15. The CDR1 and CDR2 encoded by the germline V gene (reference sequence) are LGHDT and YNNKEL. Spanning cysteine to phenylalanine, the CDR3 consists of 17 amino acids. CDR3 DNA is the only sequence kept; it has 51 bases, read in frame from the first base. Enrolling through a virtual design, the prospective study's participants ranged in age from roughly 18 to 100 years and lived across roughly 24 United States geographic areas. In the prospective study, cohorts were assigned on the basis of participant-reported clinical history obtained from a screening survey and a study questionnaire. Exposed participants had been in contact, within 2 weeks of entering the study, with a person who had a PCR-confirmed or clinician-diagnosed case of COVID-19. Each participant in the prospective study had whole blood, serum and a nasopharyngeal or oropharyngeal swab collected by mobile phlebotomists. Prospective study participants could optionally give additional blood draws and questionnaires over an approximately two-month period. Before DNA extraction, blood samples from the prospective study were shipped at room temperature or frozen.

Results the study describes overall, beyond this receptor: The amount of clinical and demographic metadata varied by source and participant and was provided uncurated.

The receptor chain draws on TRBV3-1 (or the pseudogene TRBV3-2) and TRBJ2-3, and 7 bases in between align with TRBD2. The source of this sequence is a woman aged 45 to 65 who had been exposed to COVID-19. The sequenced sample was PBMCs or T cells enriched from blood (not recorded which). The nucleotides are TGTGCCAGCAGCCATGGGACCGGGACTAAGTGGCGGGATACGCAGTATTTT. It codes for CASSHGTGTKWRDTQYF.